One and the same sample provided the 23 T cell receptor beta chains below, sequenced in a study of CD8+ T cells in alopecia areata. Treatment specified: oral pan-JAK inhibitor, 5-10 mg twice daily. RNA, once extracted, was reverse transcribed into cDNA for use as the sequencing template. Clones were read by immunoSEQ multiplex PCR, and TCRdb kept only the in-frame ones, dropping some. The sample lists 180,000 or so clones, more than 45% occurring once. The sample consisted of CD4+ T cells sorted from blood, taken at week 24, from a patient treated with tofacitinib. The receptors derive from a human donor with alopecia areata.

CDR3 loop: CAWSVNSGRLWNEQFF. The DNA for the CDR3 is TGTGCCTGGAGTGTAAATAGCGGGAGACTATGGAATGAGCAGTTCTTC. J is TRBJ2-1 and V is TRBV30, with 9 nucleotides matching TRBD2. The germline V gene has CDR1 GTSNPN and CDR2 SVGIG (reference sequence). V was clipped by 0 bases and J by 7 bases; unmatched bases: 10. The CDR3 sequence is 16 residues long.

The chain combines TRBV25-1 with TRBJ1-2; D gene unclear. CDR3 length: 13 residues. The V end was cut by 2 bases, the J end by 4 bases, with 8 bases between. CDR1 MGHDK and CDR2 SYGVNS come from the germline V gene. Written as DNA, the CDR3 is TGTGCCAGCAGTGAAGGCACTCTCTATGGCTACACCTTC. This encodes CASSEGTLYGYTF.

CDR3 bases: TGTGCCATCAGTGAGTCGATTGGGACAGGGCGCCACGAGCAGTACTTC. Amino acid sequence: CAISESIGTGRHEQYF. J is TRBJ2-7 and V is TRBV10-3; TRBD1 matches 9 bases. The CDR3 is 16 amino acids. The germline V gene encodes CDR1 ENHRY and CDR2 SYGVKD. V shed 0 bases, J shed 5 bases, and the junction held 8 bases outside the gene matches.

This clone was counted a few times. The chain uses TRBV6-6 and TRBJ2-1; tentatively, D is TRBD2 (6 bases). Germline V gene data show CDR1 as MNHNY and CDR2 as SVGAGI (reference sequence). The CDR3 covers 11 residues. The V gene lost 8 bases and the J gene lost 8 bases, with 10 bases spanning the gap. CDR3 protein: CASARRDEQFF. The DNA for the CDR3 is TGTGCCAGCGCCCGGAGGGATGAGCAGTTCTTC.

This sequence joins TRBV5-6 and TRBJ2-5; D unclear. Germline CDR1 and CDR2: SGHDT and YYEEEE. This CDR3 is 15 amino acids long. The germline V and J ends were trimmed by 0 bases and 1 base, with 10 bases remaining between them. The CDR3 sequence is CASSLVGVSQETQYF. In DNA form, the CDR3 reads TGTGCCAGCAGCTTGGTCGGAGTCTCCCAAGAGACCCAGTACTTC.

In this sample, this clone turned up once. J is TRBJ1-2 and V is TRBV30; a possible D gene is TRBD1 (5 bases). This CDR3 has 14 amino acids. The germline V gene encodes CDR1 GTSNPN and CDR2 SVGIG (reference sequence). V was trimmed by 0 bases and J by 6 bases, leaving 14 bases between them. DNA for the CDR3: TGTGCCTGGAGTGTCCTTGGGGGAGCGGATGGCTACACCTTC. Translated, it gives CAWSVLGGADGYTF.

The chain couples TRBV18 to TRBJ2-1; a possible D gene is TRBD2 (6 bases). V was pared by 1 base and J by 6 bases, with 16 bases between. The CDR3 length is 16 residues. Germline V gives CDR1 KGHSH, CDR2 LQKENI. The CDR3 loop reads CASSPLLSGAGNEQFF. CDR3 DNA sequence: TGTGCCAGCTCACCACTACTTAGCGGAGCGGGCAATGAGCAGTTCTTC.

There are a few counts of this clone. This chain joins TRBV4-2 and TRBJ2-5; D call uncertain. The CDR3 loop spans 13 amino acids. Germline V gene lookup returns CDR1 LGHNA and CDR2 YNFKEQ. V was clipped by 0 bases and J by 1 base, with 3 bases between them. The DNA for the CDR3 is TGTGCCAGCAGCCAAGAAGGCCAAGAGACCCAGTACTTC. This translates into CASSQEGQETQYF.

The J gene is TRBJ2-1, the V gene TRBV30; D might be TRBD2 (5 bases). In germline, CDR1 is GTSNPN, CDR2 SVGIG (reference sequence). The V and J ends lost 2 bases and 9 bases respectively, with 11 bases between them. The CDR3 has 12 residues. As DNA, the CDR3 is TGTGCCTGGAGTCGGGTAGGGAGTGAGCAGTTCTTC. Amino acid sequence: CAWSRVGSEQFF.

CDR3 sequence reads: CASSLGQNYGYTF. DNA of the CDR3: TGTGCCAGCAGCTTGGGACAGAACTATGGCTACACCTTC. The chain joins TRBV5-6 to TRBJ1-2; tentative D call: TRBD1 (5 bases). The V gene's germline CDR1 is SGHDT and CDR2 YYEEEE. V lost 0 bases and J 2 bases, leaving 5 bases between the germline ends. CDR3 size: 13 residues.

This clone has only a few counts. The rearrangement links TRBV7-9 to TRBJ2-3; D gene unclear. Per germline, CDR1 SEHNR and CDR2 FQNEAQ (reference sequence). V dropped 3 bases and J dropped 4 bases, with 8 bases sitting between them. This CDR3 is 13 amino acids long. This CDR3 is CASSFASADTQYF. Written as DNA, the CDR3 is TGTGCCAGCAGCTTTGCCTCGGCAGATACGCAGTATTTT.

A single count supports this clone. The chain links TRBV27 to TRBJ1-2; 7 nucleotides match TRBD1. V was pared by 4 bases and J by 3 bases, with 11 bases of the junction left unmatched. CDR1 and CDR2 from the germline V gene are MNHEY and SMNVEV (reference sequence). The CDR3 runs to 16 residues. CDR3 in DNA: TGTGCCAGCAGTTCCCCCTCAAACAGGGGCGACTATGGCTACACCTTC. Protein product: CASSSPSNRGDYGYTF.

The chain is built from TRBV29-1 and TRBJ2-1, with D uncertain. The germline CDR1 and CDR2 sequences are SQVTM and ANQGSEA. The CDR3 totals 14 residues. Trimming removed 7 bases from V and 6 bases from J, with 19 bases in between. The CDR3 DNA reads TGCAGCGATATACAACCTTGGGGATTCAATGAGCAGTTCTTC. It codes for CSDIQPWGFNEQFF.

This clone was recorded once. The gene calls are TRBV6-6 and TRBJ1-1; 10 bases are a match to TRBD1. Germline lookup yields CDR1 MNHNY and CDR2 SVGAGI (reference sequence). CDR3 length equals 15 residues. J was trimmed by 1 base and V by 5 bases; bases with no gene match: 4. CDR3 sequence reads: CASSPRDRGNTEAFF. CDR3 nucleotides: TGTGCCAGCAGTCCCCGGGACAGGGGGAACACTGAAGCTTTCTTT.

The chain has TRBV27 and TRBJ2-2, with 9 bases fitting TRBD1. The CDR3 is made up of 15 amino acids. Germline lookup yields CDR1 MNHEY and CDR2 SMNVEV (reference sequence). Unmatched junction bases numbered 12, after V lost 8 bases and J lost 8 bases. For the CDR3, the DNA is TGTGCCAGCGGCCGCGGACAGGGGCCAGGAGGGGAGCTGTTTTTT. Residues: CASGRGQGPGGELFF.

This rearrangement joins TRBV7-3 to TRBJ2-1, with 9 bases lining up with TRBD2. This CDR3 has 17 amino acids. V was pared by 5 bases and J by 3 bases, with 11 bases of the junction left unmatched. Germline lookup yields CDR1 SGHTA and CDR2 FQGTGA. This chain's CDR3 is CASSPGPRAGGYNEQFF. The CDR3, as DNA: TGTGCCAGCAGCCCCGGCCCTCGAGCGGGGGGCTACAATGAGCAGTTCTTC. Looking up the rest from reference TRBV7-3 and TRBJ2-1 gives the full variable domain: GAGVSQTPSNKVTEKGKYVELRCDPISGHTALYWYRQSLGQGPEFLIYFQGTGAADDSGLPNDRFFAVRPEGSVSTLKIQRTERGDSAVYLCASSPGPRAGGYNEQFFGPGTRLTVL.

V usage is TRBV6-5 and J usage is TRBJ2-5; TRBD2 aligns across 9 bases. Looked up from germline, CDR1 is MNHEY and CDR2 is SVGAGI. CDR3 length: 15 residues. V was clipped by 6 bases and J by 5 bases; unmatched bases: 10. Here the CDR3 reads CASSYASGMGETQYF. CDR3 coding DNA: TGTGCCAGCAGCTACGCTAGCGGGATGGGGGAGACCCAGTACTTC.

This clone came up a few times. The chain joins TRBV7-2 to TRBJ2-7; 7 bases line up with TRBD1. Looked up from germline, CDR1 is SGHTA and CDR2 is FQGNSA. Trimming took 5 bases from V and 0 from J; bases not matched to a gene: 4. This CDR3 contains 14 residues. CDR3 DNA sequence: TGTGCCAGCAGCCGGGACAGCGGCTCCTACGAGCAGTACTTC. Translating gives CASSRDSGSYEQYF.

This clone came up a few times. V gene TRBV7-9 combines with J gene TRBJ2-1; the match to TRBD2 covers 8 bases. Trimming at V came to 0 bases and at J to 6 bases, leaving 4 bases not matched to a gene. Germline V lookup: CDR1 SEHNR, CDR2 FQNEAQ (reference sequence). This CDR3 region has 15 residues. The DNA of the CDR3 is TGTGCCAGCAGCTTAGCTGCGGGAGGTCCCAATGAGCAGTTCTTC. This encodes CASSLAAGGPNEQFF.

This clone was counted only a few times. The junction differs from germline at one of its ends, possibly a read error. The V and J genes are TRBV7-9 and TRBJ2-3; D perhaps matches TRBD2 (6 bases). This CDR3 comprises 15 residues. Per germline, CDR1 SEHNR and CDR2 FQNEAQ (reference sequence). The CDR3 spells CASSLAAPVADTQYF. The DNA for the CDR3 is TGTGCCAGCAGTTTAGCGGCCCCGGTGGCAGATACGCAGTATTTT.

Here the CDR3 DNA reads TGTGCCAGTAGTATTTCTAGGACTCGGGACACTGAAGCTTTCTTT. Protein sequence: CASSISRTRDTEAFF. This chain links TRBV19 with TRBJ1-1; unclear D gene. This CDR3 comprises 15 residues. V was clipped by 3 bases and J by 3 bases, with 14 bases between them. The germline CDR1 and CDR2 sequences are LNHDA and SQIVND (reference sequence). Full variable domain (rest looked up from reference TRBV19 and TRBJ1-1): DGGITQSPKYLFRKEGQNVTLSCEQNLNHDAMYWYRQDPGQGLRLIYYSQIVNDFQKGDIAEGYSVSREKKESFPLTVTSAQKNPTAFYLCASSISRTRDTEAFFGQGTRLTVV.

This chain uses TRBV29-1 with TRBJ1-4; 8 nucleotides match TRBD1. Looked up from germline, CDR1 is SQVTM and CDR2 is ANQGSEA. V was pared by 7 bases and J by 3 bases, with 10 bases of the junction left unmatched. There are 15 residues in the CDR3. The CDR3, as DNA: TGCAGCGGTAGCCCGGGGACAGGCGCTAATGAAAAACTGTTTTTT. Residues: CSGSPGTGANEKLFF.

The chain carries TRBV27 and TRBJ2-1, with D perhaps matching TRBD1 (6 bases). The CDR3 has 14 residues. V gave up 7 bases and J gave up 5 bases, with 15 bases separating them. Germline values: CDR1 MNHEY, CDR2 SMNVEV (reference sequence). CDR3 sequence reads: CASTPHGDNNEQFF. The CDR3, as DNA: TGTGCCAGCACCCCCCATGGGGACAACAATGAGCAGTTCTTC.